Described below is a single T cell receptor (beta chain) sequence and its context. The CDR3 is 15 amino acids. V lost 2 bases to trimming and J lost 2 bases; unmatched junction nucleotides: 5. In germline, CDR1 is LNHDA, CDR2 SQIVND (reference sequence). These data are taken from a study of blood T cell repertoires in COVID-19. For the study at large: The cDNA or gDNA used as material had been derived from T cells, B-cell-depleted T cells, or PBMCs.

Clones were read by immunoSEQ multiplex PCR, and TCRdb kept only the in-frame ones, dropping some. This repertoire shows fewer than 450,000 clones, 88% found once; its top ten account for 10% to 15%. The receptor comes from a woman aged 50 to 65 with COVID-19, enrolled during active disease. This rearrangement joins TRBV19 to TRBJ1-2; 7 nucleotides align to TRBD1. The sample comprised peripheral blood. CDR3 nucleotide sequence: TGTGCCAGTAGTATAAGACAGGGAGGAAACTATGGCTACACCTTC. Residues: CASSIRQGGNYGYTF.